Listed below are T cell receptor beta chains from one sample, sequenced in a study of prognosis after radiotherapy for stage I lung cancer. In TCRdb, the multiplex PCR reads were re-called with MiXCR into one record per CDR3 protein. The table shows approximately 20,000 distinct CDR3 sequences, with about a quarter occurring only once. This material consisted of PBMCs, taken before or after stereotactic body radiation therapy (not recorded which). All receptors derive from a donor over 45 with non-small cell lung cancer. Both conserved end residues are part of each CDR3. D genes are given only for firm matches. Expanded clones are given a class, and other clones once, few, many or no size at all.

V	D	size	J	CDR3	DNA
TRBV29-1	TRBD2	many	TRBJ2-3	CSARTSGSWGTDTQYF	TGCAGCGCGCGGACTAGCGGGAGCTGGGGCACAGATACGCAGTATTTT
TRBV4-3	TRBD1	many	TRBJ1-2	CASSEGTGDSYGYTF	TGCGCCAGCAGCGAAGGGACAGGGGATAGCTATGGCTACACCTTC
TRBV4-3	TRBD1	many	TRBJ2-7	CASSHGQGSSEQYF	TGCGCCAGCAGCCACGGACAGGGTTCCAGCGAGCAGTACTTC
TRBV6-1	TRBD1	.	TRBJ1-2	CASSRDSNYGYTF	TGTGCCAGCAGTAGGGACAGTAACTATGGCTACACCTTC
TRBV6-2/TRBV6-3	TRBD2	many	TRBJ2-1	CASSYSTLAVRYNEQFF	TGTGCCAGCAGTTACTCGACCCTAGCGGTAAGATACAATGAGCAGTTCTTC
TRBV11-3	.	medium-sized	TRBJ2-3	CASSSENWDTQYF	TGTGCCAGCAGTAGCGAAAATTGGGATACGCAGTATTTT
TRBV29-1	.	many	TRBJ2-7	CSARETGRVNEQYF	TGCAGCGCCCGTGAGACAGGGAGGGTCAACGAGCAGTACTTC
TRBV6-1	.	.	TRBJ1-3	CASRPPCGRSGDTIYF	TGTGCCAGCAGACCCCCCTGCGGCCGCTCTGGAGACACCATATATTTT
TRBV5-1	.	many	TRBJ1-1	CASSLDAGTEAFF	TGCGCCAGCAGCCTCGATGCCGGAACTGAAGCTTTCTTT
TRBV2	.	many	TRBJ2-1	CASNWDNEQFF	TGTGCCAGCAATTGGGACAATGAGCAGTTCTTC
TRBV20-1	TRBD2	medium-sized	TRBJ2-1	CSAREGVGTSGSFFNEQFF	TGCAGTGCTAGAGAAGGCGTGGGGACTAGCGGGAGCTTCTTCAATGAGCAGTTCTTC
TRBV7-2	TRBD2	many	TRBJ2-1	CASSLTSGSGNEQFF	TGTGCCAGCAGCCTGACTAGCGGGAGCGGCAATGAGCAGTTCTTC
TRBV6-2/TRBV6-3	.	once	TRBJ1-2	CASSEPGGYYGYTF	TGTGCCAGCAGTGAACCGGGCGGCTACTATGGCTACACCTTC
TRBV11-2	TRBD2	.	TRBJ2-1	CAISLETSGERFF	TGTGCCATCAGCTTAGAGACTAGCGGTGAGCGGTTCTTC
TRBV5-1	.	once	TRBJ2-5	CASSVDMGGETQYF	TGCGCCAGCAGCGTGGATATGGGTGGGGAGACCCAGTACTTC
TRBV7-8	.	many	TRBJ1-3	CASSSEPWTRSGNTIYF	TGTGCCAGCAGTAGTGAGCCCTGGACCCGCTCTGGAAACACCATATATTTT
TRBV7-9	.	many	TRBJ2-1	CASSSPDQGSSYNEQFF	TGTGCCAGCAGCTCTCCAGACCAGGGAAGCTCCTACAATGAGCAGTTCTTC
TRBV19	.	many	TRBJ2-1	CASSIVGRVWTNEQFF	TGTGCCAGTAGTATAGTGGGAAGGGTCTGGACGAATGAGCAGTTCTTC
TRBV7-2	.	.	TRBJ2-7	CASSTNRQALSSYEQYF	TGTGCCAGCAGCACGAACCGACAGGCCCTTAGCTCCTACGAGCAGTACTTC
TRBV4-3	.	medium-sized	TRBJ2-6	CASSQGGASGANVLTF	TGTGCCAGCAGCCAAGGAGGCGCCTCTGGGGCCAACGTCCTGACTTTC
TRBV6-1	.	many	TRBJ2-3	CACLEANTDTQYF	TGTGCCTGTCTAGAGGCGAACACAGATACGCAGTATTTT
TRBV20-1	TRBD2	medium-sized	TRBJ2-1	CSARTAAGAMNEQFF	TGCAGTGCTCGGACGGCGGCGGGAGCGATGAATGAGCAGTTCTTC
TRBV4-3	.	many	TRBJ2-4	CASSQSGALAKNIQYF	TGCGCCAGCAGCCAAAGTGGGGCCCTAGCCAAAAACATTCAGTACTTC
TRBV2	TRBD1	many	TRBJ2-7	CASRDRVVSYEQYF	TGTGCCAGCAGGGACAGGGTGGTTTCCTACGAGCAGTACTTC
TRBV2	.	.	TRBJ1-6	CASKPMENSPLHF	TGTGCCAGCAAGCCCATGGAGAATTCACCCCTCCACTTT
TRBV20-1	.	medium-sized	TRBJ2-7	CSARDFRVNSYEQYF	TGCAGTGCTAGAGATTTCCGGGTAAACTCCTACGAGCAGTACTTC
TRBV20-1	TRBD1	.	TRBJ1-1	CIARSDRAATQAFF	TGCATTGCTAGATCCGACAGGGCTGCCACTCAAGCTTTCTTT
TRBV28	.	many	TRBJ2-7	CASSSPGRGNYEQYF	TGTGCCAGCAGTTCCCCGGGTAGGGGAAACTACGAGCAGTACTTC
TRBV6-1	.	.	TRBJ2-5	CASSRLKVFVRTPGTQYF	TGTGCCAGCAGCAGGTTGAAAGTATTTGTTAGGACTCCGGGTACCCAGTACTTC